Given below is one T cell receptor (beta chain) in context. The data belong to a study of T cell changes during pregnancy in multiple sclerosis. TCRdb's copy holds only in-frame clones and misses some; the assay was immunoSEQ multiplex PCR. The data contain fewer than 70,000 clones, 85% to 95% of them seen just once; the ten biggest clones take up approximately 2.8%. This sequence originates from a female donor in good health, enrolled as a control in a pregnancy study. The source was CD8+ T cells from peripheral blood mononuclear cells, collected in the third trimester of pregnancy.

This CDR3 is CASSYRGYFYGYTF. In DNA form, the CDR3 reads TGTGCCAGCAGTTATAGAGGTTACTTCTATGGCTACACCTTC. The V call is TRBV6-5, the J call TRBJ1-2, with unresolved D. V gave up 3 bases and J gave up 4 bases, with 12 bases separating them. Germline CDR1 reads MNHEY; CDR2 reads SVGAGI. The CDR3 sequence is 14 residues long.